Here is one T cell receptor (beta chain) with its context. Germline V gives CDR1 MGHRA, CDR2 YSYEKL. V was shortened by 0 bases and J by 4 bases, with 10 bases between the two germline ends. CDR3 length equals 15 residues. The data belong to a study of blood T cells in healthy people across ages. The use of a sample-barcoded 5' primer and a J-beta primer mix characterized a second PCR of about 7 to 12 cycles. TCRdb re-called the 5' RACE reads with MiXCR, one entry per CDR3 protein. The repertoire includes about 970,000 distinct CDR3 sequences, roughly half of them detected once, and about 21% sits in the top ten. Extracted total RNA amounted to at least 5 micrograms for each sample.

This clonotype was sampled from a woman in her sixties in good health. The sequencing sample was made of blood. This chain joins TRBV4-1 and TRBJ2-1; the D is unclear. The CDR3 coding sequence is TGCGCCAGCAGCCAAGATTTGGAACAATACAATGAGCAGTTCTTC. Translating gives CASSQDLEQYNEQFF.